One and the same sample provided the 12 T cell receptor beta chains below, sequenced in a study of T-cell memory formation after mild COVID-19. MiXCR was run by TCRdb on the 5' RACE reads, yielding one entry per CDR3 protein. The sample lists about 340,000 distinct CDR3 sequences, approximately 15% seen once, with around 22% in the top ten. The sequenced sample was PBMCs or a T cell subset sorted from them (not recorded which). These receptors were collected from a man aged 18 to 30 who had mild COVID-19 (a few samples of this study predate the infection). Cell type and time point are not known.

This clonotype was counted between two and nine times. The V and J genes are TRBV12-3 or TRBV12-4 and TRBJ2-5; TRBD2 matches at 13 bases. J gave up 4 bases and V 3 bases, and 2 bases lay outside the gene matches. The CDR3 has 15 amino acids. Written as DNA, the CDR3 is TGTGCCAGCAGTTTGGGGACTAGCGGGGTAGAGACCCAGTACTTC. Its protein product is CASSLGTSGVETQYF.

This clonotype was observed many times. The V gene is TRBV27, the J gene TRBJ2-7; D perhaps matches TRBD1 (5 bases). This CDR3 comprises 15 residues. V was pared by 1 base and J by 2 bases, with 12 bases between. The germline CDR1 and CDR2 sequences are MNHEY and SMNVEV (reference sequence). Here the CDR3 DNA reads TGTGCCAGCAGTTTATTTGCAGGGCGCGCCTACGAGCAGTACTTC. It translates to CASSLFAGRAYEQYF.

This clonotype was seen more than once but under ten times. The chain joins TRBV5-1 to TRBJ2-3, with a tentative D call TRBD2 (7 bases). CDR1 and CDR2 from the germline V gene are SGHRS and YFSETQ. This CDR3 has 15 amino acids. V gave up 0 bases and J gave up 2 bases, with 10 bases separating them. This CDR3 reads CASSLVGGPTDTQYF. The CDR3 DNA sequence: TGCGCCAGCAGCTTGGTGGGGGGGCCCACAGATACGCAGTATTTT.

This clonotype was observed a single time. This chain links TRBV19 with TRBJ2-5; D gene ambiguous. The germline V and J ends were trimmed by 4 bases and 3 bases, with 15 bases remaining between them. The CDR3 is made up of 15 amino acids. CDR1 LNHDA and CDR2 SQIVND come from the germline V gene (reference sequence). Here the CDR3 DNA reads TGTGCCAGTAGTACCCCATTCACATGGGAAGAGACCCAGTACTTC. It codes for CASSTPFTWEETQYF. Together with reference TRBV19 and TRBJ2-5, the CDR3 gives the full variable domain: DGGITQSPKYLFRKEGQNVTLSCEQNLNHDAMYWYRQDPGQGLRLIYYSQIVNDFQKGDIAEGYSVSREKKESFPLTVTSAQKNPTAFYLCASSTPFTWEETQYFGPGTRLLVL.

The V gene is TRBV5-6, the J gene TRBJ1-2; 8 bases agree with TRBD1. Trimming cost V 8 bases and J 3 bases; bases outside gene matches: 9. Germline V gene lookup returns CDR1 SGHDT and CDR2 YYEEEE. The CDR3 is 14 amino acids. The CDR3 reads CASFWQGADYGYTF. The DNA of the CDR3 is TGTGCCAGTTTCTGGCAGGGGGCTGACTATGGCTACACCTTC.

The rearrangement uses TRBV6-1 and TRBJ2-7; the D is unclear. The CDR3 is 13 amino acids. Germline assignment: CDR1 MNHNS and CDR2 SASEGT. Trimming took off 3 bases at V and 4 bases at J, with 10 bases between the two ends. The CDR3 DNA reads TGTGCCAGCAGTGATGTCTTCGGGTACGAGCAGTACGTC. Protein sequence: CASSDVFGYEQYV.

The chain employs TRBV7-9 and TRBJ2-6; 8 bases fit TRBD1. CDR3 length: 14 amino acids. The germline V gene has CDR1 SEHNR and CDR2 FQNEAQ (reference sequence). V gave up 3 bases and J gave up 8 bases; unmatched junction bases: 3. The CDR3 protein is CASSLTGDTNVLTF. CDR3 DNA: TGTGCCAGCAGCTTGACAGGGGATACCAACGTCCTGACTTTC.

The chain uses TRBV3-1 and TRBJ2-2; 8 bases are shared with TRBD2. This CDR3 is built from 15 residues. The V and J ends lost 3 bases and 4 bases, in that order; junction bases with no gene match: 4. In germline, CDR1 is LGHDT, CDR2 YNNKEL (reference sequence). The CDR3 region has the DNA TGTGCCAGCAGCCAGGCTAGCGGGCCCACCGGGGAGCTGTTTTTT. It codes for CASSQASGPTGELFF.

The rearrangement links TRBV29-1 to TRBJ2-3; the match to TRBD1 covers 7 bases. This CDR3 comprises 15 residues. Looked up from germline, CDR1 is SQVTM and CDR2 is ANQGSEA. Trimming removed 0 bases from V and 7 bases from J; junction bases left unmatched: 10. CDR3 coding DNA: TGCAGCGTTGAAGATACAGGGGCGGTGGAAAATACGCAGTATTTT. It codes for CSVEDTGAVENTQYF.

The V and J genes are TRBV6-2 or TRBV6-3 and TRBJ1-4; D is possibly TRBD1 (5 bases). Looked up from germline, CDR1 is MNHEY and CDR2 is SVGEGT. V lost 0 bases and J 8 bases, leaving 10 bases between the germline ends. The CDR3 has 14 residues. The CDR3 here is CASSYSGGAEKLFF. CDR3 in DNA: TGTGCCAGCAGTTACTCCGGGGGTGCGGAAAAACTGTTTTTT.

This clonotype was seen many times. The chain uses TRBV15 and TRBJ1-1; TRBD1 is a possible D gene (6 bases). Looked up from germline, CDR1 is LNHNV and CDR2 is YYDKDF (reference sequence). V lost 3 bases and J lost 1, with 6 bases in between. The CDR3 is made up of 13 amino acids. The CDR3 region is CATSRDRNTEAFF. The CDR3 DNA follows: TGTGCCACCAGCAGGGACAGGAACACTGAAGCTTTCTTT. Combining the CDR3 with reference TRBV15 and TRBJ1-1 gives the whole variable domain DAMVIQNPRYQVTQFGKPVTLSCSQTLNHNVMYWYQQKSSQAPKLLFHYYDKDFNNEADTPDNFQSRRPNTSFCFLDIRSPGLGDTAMYLCATSRDRNTEAFFGQGTRLTVV.

The chain links TRBV5-1 to TRBJ2-3; TRBD2 aligns across 14 bases. CDR3 length: 16 residues. Germline lookup yields CDR1 SGHRS and CDR2 YFSETQ. J lost 6 bases, V lost 4 bases, and 7 bases had no gene match. Here the CDR3 reads CASSPGLAGATDTQYF. The CDR3 DNA reads as TGCGCCAGCAGCCCGGGACTAGCGGGGGCAACCGATACGCAGTATTTT.